This is a list of T cell receptor beta chains from one sample in a study of response to subunit inactivated influenza vaccine. TCRdb called the RT-PCR reads again in MiXCR, with one record for every CDR3 protein. The profile shows 800,000 to 1,000,000 distinct CDR3 sequences, 21% of them singletons. This sample comprised PBMCs from blood, obtained around 5 days after vaccination. All receptors come from a man aged 50-60 years who received an inactivated influenza vaccine. CDR3s include the opening cysteine and the closing phenylalanine or tryptophan. A D gene is named only where the DNA matches it firmly. Clone size appears in some rows only: once, few, many, or a class for an expanded clone.

v_gene	abundance	j_gene	d_gene	CDR3aa	CDR3nt
TRBV7-2	-	TRBJ2-4	-	CASSLQGLSNIQYF	TGTGCCAGCAGCTTACAGGGGTTGTCGAACATTCAGTACTTC
TRBV12-3/TRBV12-4	few	TRBJ2-3	-	CASTEDRLTDTQYF	TGTGCCAGCACCGAAGACCGCCTCACAGATACGCAGTATTTT
TRBV4-3	few	TRBJ1-2	-	CASSQVGQTNYGYTF	TGCGCCAGCAGCCAAGTTGGGCAGACTAACTATGGCTACACCTTC
TRBV6-1	few	TRBJ2-3	-	CASRPGWGTDTQYF	TGTGCCAGCCGCCCGGGTTGGGGCACAGATACGCAGTATTTT
TRBV10-3	few	TRBJ2-1	TRBD2	CAISESWTSLNEQFF	TGTGCCATCAGTGAGTCTTGGACTAGCCTCAATGAGCAGTTCTTC
TRBV20-1	-	TRBJ2-2	TRBD1	CSARGRRRDRGDTGELFF	TGCAGTGCTAGAGGACGACGACGGGACAGGGGAGACACCGGGGAGCTGTTTTTT
TRBV18	-	TRBJ2-3	-	CASSPFNPADTDTQYF	TGTGCCAGCTCACCATTTAATCCGGCGGACACAGATACGCAGTATTTT
TRBV7-8	-	TRBJ2-7	-	CASSLQGWGYEQYF	TGTGCCAGCAGCTTACAAGGTTGGGGATACGAGCAGTACTTC
TRBV29-1	many	TRBJ1-5	-	CSVSGDSNQPQHF	TGCAGCGTCTCAGGGGATAGCAATCAGCCCCAGCATTTT
TRBV6-1	-	TRBJ2-3	-	CASSPRGVGAADTQYF	TGTGCCAGCAGTCCCCGCGGGGTGGGGGCCGCAGATACGCAGTATTTT
TRBV20-1	few	TRBJ2-3	TRBD1	CSAKGQGSTDTQYF	TGCAGTGCTAAAGGACAGGGGAGCACAGATACGCAGTATTTT
TRBV7-9	few	TRBJ1-2	TRBD1	CASSSGGEIGYGYTF	TGTGCCAGCAGCTCAGGGGGCGAGATCGGCTATGGCTACACCTTC
TRBV4-3	few	TRBJ2-4	-	CASSRGIEGIQYF	TGCGCCAGCAGCCGCGGAATTGAAGGCATTCAGTACTTC
TRBV13	-	TRBJ2-3	TRBD1	CASSHQEGGPDTQYF	TGTGCCAGCAGCCACCAAGAAGGGGGCCCAGATACGCAGTATTTT
TRBV20-1	few	TRBJ1-2	TRBD1	CSARTGEHYGYTF	TGCAGTGCTCGGACAGGGGAGCACTATGGCTACACCTTC
TRBV28	few	TRBJ2-7	TRBD2	CASIPGLGLREQYF	TGTGCCAGCATCCCGGGACTAGGTCTGCGGGAGCAGTACTTC
TRBV10-3	few	TRBJ2-7	-	CAISGDYEQYF	TGTGCCATCAGTGGGGACTACGAGCAGTACTTC
TRBV11-2	few	TRBJ2-2	TRBD2	CASSLAGGSVELFF	TGTGCCAGCAGCTTAGCGGGGGGGTCTGTGGAGCTGTTTTTT
TRBV4-2	few	TRBJ2-7	TRBD1	CASSQAGQGENEQYF	TGTGCCAGCAGCCAGGCAGGACAGGGGGAAAACGAGCAGTACTTC
TRBV2	-	TRBJ2-3	TRBD1	CASSDRGTGSADTQYF	TGTGCCAGCAGTGACCGAGGGACAGGGAGTGCAGATACGCAGTATTTT
TRBV4-2	-	TRBJ1-4	TRBD1	CASSQESGTGNEKLFF	TGTGCCAGCAGCCAGGAGTCCGGGACAGGGAATGAAAAACTGTTTTTT
TRBV7-8	-	TRBJ1-5	-	CASSPGGVDQPQHF	TGTGCCAGCAGCCCCGGGGGCGTAGACCAGCCCCAGCATTTT
TRBV5-1	few	TRBJ2-4	-	CASSGSGTKNIQYF	TGCGCCAGCAGTGGCTCGGGAACCAAAAACATTCAGTACTTC
TRBV14	few	TRBJ1-6	-	CASSQFGALHF	TGTGCCAGCAGCCAATTCGGAGCCCTCCACTTT